This T cell receptor (beta chain) came from a study of shared clonotypes between healthy human individuals. Assay used: immunoSEQ multiplex PCR; TCRdb lists only in-frame clones, some missing. The sample yields under 300,000 clones, 65% seen once. This CDR3 region has 18 residues. J was trimmed by 7 bases and V by 1 base; bases with no gene match: 17. CDR1 is SGHAT and CDR2 is FQNNGV in the germline V gene. This receptor was obtained from a man aged 30-40 years in good health. Sequences were obtained from memory CD4+ T cells sorted from blood. Subset here: CD45RA-negative fraction. The rearrangement links TRBV11-2 to TRBJ2-7; 9 bases line up with TRBD2. The CDR3 protein is CASSLAPWRGGRVGEQYF. In DNA, the CDR3 is TGTGCCAGCAGCTTAGCCCCGTGGAGGGGCGGGAGGGTGGGAGAGCAGTACTTC.